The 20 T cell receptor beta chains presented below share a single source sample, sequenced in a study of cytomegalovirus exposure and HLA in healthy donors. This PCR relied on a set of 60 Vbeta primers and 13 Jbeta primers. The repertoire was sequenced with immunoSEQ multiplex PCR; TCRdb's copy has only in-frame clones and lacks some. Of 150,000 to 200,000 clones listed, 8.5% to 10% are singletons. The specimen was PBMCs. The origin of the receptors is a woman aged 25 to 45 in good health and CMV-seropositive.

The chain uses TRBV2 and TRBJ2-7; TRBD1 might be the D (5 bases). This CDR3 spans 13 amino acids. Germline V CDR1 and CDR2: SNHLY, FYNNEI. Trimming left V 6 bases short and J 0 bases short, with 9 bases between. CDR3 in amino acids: CASSEDTSYEQYF. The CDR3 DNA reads TGTGCCAGCAGCGAGGACACCTCCTACGAGCAGTACTTC.

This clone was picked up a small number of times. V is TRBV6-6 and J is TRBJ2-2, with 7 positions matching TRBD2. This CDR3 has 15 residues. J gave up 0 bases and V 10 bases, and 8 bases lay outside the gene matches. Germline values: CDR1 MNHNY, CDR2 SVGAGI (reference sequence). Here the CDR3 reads CATPPGRTNTGELFF. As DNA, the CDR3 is TGTGCCACCCCCCCCGGGAGGACGAACACCGGGGAGCTGTTTTTT.

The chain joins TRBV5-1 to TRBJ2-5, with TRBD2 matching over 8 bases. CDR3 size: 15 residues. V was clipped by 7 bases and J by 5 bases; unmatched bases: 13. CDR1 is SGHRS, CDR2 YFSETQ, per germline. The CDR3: CASCLGGGREETQYF. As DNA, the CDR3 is TGCGCCAGCTGCCTTGGCGGGGGGAGAGAGGAGACCCAGTACTTC.

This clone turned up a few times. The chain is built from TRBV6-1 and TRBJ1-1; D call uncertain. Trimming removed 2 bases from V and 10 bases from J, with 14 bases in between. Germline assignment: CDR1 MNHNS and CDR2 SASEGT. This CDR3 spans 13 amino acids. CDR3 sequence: CASSERRLLGAFF. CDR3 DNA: TGTGCCAGCAGTGAAAGGCGGTTGCTCGGAGCTTTCTTT.

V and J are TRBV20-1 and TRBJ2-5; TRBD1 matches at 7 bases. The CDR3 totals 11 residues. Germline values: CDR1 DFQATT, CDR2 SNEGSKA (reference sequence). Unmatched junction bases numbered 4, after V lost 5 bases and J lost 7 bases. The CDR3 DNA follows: TGCAGTGCTCGACAGGGAGCGACCCAGTACTTC. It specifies CSARQGATQYF.

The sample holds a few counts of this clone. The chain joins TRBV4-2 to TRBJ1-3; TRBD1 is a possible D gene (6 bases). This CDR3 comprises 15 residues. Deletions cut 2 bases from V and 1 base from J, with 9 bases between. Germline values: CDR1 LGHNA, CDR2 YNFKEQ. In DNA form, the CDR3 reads TGTGCCAGCAGCCAACCACAGGGATCTGGAAACACCATATATTTT. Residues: CASSQPQGSGNTIYF.

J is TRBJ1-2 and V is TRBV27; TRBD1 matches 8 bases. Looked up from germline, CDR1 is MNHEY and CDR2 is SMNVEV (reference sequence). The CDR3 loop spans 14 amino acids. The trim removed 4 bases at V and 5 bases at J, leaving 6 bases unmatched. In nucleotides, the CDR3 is TGTGCCAGCAGTTCCCTGACAGGGGCTTATGGCTACACCTTC. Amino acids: CASSSLTGAYGYTF.

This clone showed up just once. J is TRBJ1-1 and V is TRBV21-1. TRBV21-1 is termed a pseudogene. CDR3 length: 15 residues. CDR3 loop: CASGSGRRGNTEAFF. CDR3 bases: TGTGCCAGCGGATCAGGAAGGAGGGGGAACACTGAAGCTTTCTTT.

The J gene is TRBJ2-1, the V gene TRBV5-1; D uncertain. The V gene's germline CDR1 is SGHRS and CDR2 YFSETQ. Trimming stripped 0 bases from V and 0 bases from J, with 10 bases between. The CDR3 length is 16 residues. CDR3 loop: CASSLGASSSYNEQFF. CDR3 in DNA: TGCGCCAGCAGCTTGGGGGCTTCGTCCTCCTACAATGAGCAGTTCTTC.

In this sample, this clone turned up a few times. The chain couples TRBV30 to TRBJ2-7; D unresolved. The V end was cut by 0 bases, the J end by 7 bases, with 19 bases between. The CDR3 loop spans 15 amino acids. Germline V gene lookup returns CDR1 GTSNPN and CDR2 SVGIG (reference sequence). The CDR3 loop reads CAWSVLRPQIREQYF. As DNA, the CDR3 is TGTGCCTGGAGTGTACTGAGGCCCCAGATTCGGGAGCAGTACTTC.

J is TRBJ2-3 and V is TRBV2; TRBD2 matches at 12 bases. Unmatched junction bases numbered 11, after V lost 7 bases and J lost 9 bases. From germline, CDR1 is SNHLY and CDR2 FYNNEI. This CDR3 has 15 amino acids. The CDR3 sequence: CASNRLAGALRTQYF. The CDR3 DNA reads TGTGCCAGCAACAGACTAGCGGGGGCCCTCCGGACGCAGTATTTT.

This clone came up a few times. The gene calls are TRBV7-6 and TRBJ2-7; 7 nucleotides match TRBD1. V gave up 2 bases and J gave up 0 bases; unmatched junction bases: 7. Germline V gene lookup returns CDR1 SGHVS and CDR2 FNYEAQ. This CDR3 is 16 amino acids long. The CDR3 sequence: CASSLQGTASSYEQYF. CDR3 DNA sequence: TGTGCCAGCAGCTTACAGGGGACAGCTTCCTCCTACGAGCAGTACTTC.

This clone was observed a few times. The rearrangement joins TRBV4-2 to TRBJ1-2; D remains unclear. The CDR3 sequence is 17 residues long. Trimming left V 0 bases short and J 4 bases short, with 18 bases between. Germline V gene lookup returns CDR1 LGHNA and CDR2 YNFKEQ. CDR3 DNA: TGTGCCAGCAGCCAAGATCTCTATGGGCTGATCCCCTATGGCTACACCTTC. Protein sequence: CASSQDLYGLIPYGYTF.

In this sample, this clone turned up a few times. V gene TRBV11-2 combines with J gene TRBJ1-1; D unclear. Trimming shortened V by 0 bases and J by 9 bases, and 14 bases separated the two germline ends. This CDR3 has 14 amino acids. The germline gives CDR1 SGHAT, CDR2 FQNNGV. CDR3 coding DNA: TGTGCCAGCAGCTTAGATCTTAGCACTCCCAAAGCTTTCTTT. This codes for CASSLDLSTPKAFF. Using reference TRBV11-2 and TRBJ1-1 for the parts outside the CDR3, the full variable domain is EAGVAQSPRYKIIEKRQSVAFWCNPISGHATLYWYQQILGQGPKLLIQFQNNGVVDDSQLPKDRFSAERLKGVDSTLKIQPAKLEDSAVYLCASSLDLSTPKAFFGQGTRLTVV.

The CDR3 reads CSGGQTYEQYF. The CDR3 coding sequence is TGCAGCGGGGGACAGACCTACGAGCAGTACTTC. The rearrangement uses TRBV29-1 and TRBJ2-5; 7 nucleotides match TRBD1. The J call could be wrong; TRBJ2-7 is a better fit for the DNA end. CDR1 is SQVTM, CDR2 ANQGSEA, per germline. There are 11 residues in the CDR3.

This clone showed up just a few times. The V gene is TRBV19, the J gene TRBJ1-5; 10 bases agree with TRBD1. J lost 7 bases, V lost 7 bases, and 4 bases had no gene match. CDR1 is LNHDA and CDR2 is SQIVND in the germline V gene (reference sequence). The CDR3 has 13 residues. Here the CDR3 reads CASNDRGHQPQHF. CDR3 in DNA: TGTGCCAGTAACGACAGGGGGCACCAGCCCCAGCATTTT. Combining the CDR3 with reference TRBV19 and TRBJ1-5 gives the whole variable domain DGGITQSPKYLFRKEGQNVTLSCEQNLNHDAMYWYRQDPGQGLRLIYYSQIVNDFQKGDIAEGYSVSREKKESFPLTVTSAQKNPTAFYLCASNDRGHQPQHFGDGTRLSIL.

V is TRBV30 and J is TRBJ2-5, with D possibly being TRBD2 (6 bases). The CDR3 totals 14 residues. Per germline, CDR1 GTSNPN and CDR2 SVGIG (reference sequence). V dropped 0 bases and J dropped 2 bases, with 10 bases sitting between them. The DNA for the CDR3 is TGTGCCTGGAGTGTGGGCGGGACTCAAGAGACCCAGTACTTC. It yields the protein CAWSVGGTQETQYF.

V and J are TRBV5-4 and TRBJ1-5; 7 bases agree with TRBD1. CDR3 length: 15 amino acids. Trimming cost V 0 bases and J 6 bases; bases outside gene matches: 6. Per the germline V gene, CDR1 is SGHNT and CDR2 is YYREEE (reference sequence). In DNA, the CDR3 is TGTGCCAGCAGCTTGGACAGGGGAATGGCTCAGCCCCAGCATTTT. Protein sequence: CASSLDRGMAQPQHF.

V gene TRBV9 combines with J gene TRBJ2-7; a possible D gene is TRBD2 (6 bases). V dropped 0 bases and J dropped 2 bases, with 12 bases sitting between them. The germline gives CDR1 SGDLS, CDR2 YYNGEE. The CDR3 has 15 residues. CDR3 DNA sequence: TGTGCCAGCAGCGTAGAAAGCGGGCCGACCTACGAGCAGTACTTC. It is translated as CASSVESGPTYEQYF.

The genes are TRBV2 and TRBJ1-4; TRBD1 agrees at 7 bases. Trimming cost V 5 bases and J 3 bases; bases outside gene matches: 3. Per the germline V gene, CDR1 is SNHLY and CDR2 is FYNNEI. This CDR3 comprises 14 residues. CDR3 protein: CASSSDRSNEKLFF. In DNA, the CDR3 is TGTGCCAGCAGTTCGGACAGGTCTAATGAAAAACTGTTTTTT.